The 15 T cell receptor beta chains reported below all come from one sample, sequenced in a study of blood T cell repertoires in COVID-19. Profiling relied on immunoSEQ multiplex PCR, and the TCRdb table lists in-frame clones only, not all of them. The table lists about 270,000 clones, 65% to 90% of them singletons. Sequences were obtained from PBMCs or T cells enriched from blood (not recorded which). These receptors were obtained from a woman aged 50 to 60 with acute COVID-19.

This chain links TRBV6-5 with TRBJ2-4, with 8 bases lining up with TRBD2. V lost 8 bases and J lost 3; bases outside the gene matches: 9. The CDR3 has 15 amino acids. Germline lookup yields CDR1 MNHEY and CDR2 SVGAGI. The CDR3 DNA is TGTGCCAGCTCCCCCGGGGGGGGGCTCAAAAACATTCAGTACTTC. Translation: CASSPGGGLKNIQYF.

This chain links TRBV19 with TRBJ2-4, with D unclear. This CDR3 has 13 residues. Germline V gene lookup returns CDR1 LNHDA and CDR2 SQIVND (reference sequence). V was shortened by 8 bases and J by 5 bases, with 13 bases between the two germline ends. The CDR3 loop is CASCAGSQNIQYF. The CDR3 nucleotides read TGTGCCAGTTGTGCCGGGTCTCAAAACATTCAGTACTTC.

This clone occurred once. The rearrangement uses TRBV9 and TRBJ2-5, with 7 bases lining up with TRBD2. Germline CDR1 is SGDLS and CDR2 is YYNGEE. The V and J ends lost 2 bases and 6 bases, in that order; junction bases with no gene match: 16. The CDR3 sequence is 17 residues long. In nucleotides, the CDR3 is TGTGCCAGCAGCGTCGACCCTAGCGGTACAACCACCCAGACCCAGTACTTC. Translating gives CASSVDPSGTTTQTQYF.

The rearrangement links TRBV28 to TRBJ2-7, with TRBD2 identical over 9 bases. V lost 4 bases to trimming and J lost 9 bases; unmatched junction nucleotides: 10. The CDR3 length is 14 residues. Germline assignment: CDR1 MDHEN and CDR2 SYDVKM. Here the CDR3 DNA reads TGTGCCAGCAGTTCCAGCGGGGGGTCCCCCCGGCAGTACTTC. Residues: CASSSSGGSPRQYF. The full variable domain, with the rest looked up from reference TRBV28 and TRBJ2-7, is DVKVTQSSRYLVKRTGEKVFLECVQDMDHENMFWYRQDPGLGLRLIYFSYDVKMKEKGDIPEGYSVSREKKERFSLILESASTNQTSMYLCASSSSGGSPRQYFGPGTRLTVT.

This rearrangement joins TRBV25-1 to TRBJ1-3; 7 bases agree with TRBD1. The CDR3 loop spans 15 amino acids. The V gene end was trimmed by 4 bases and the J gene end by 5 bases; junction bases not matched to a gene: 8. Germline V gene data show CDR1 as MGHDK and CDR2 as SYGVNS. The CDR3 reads CASSADRDSRNTIYF. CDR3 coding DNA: TGTGCCAGCAGTGCCGACCGGGACAGTCGAAACACCATATATTTT.

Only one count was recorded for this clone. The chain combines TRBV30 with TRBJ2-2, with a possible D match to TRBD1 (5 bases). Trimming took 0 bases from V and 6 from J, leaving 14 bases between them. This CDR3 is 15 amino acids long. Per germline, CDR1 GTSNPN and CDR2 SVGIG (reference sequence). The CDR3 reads CAWSVLRGSAGELFF. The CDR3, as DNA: TGTGCCTGGAGTGTACTAAGGGGCTCGGCCGGGGAGCTGTTTTTT.

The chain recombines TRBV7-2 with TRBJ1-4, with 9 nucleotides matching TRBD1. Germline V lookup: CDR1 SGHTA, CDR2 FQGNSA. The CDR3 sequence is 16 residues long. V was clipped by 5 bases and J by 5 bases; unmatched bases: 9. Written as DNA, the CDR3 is TGTGCCAGCAGCCCTCGCCCGACAGGGGGGAATGAAAAACTGTTTTTT. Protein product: CASSPRPTGGNEKLFF.

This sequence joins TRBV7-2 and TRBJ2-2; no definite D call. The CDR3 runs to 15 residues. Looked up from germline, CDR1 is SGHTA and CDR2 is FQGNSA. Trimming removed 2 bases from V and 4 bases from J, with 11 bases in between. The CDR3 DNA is TGTGCCAGCAGCTTAAACGTGGGCAGCACCGGGGAGCTGTTTTTT. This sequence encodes CASSLNVGSTGELFF.

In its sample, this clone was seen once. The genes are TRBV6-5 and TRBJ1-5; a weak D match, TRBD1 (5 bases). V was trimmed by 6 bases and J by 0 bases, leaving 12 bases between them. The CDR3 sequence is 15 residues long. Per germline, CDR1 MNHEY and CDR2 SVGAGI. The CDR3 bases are TGTGCCAGCAGGCGAGAAGGGGTTAGCAATCAGCCCCAGCATTTT. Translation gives CASRREGVSNQPQHF.

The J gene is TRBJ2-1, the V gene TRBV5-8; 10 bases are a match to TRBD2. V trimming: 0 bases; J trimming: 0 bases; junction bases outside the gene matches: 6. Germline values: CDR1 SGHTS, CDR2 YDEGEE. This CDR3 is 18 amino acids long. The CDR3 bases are TGTGCCAGCAGCTTGGAGGGAGCGGGGGGGAACTCCTACAATGAGCAGTTCTTC. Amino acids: CASSLEGAGGNSYNEQFF.

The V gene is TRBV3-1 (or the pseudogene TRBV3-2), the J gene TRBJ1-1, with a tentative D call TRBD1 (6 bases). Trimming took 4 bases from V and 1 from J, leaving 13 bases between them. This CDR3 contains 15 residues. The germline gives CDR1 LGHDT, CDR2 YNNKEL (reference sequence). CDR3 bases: TGTGCCAGCAGCCCGTCCGGGGGGCAGAACACTGAAGCTTTCTTT. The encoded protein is CASSPSGGQNTEAFF.

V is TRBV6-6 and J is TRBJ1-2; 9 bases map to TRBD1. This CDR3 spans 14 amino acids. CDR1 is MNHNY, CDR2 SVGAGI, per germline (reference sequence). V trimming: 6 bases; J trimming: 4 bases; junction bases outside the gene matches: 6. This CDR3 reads CASRSGQGTYGYTF. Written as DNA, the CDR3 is TGTGCCAGCAGGTCAGGACAGGGGACCTATGGCTACACCTTC.

The CDR3 reads CASRADGGNYGYTF. The CDR3 bases are TGTGCCAGCAGAGCGGACGGAGGTAACTATGGCTACACCTTC. The V call is TRBV25-1, the J call TRBJ1-2; no firm D call. The ends were cut back, 6 bases at V and 1 base at J, with 12 bases in the middle. CDR3 length: 14 residues. Germline V gene sequence: CDR1 MGHDK, CDR2 SYGVNS.

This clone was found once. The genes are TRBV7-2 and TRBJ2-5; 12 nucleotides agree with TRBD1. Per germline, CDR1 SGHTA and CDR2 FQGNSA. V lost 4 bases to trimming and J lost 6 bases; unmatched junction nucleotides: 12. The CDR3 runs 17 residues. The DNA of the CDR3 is TGTGCCAGCAGCTCCACCGGGACAGGGGGCGTCTCAAAGACCCAGTACTTC. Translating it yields CASSSTGTGGVSKTQYF.

CDR3 protein: CASSWTGGSTDTQYF. The DNA of the CDR3 is TGTGCCAGCAGCTGGACAGGGGGATCAACAGATACGCAGTATTTT. The chain combines TRBV7-9 with TRBJ2-3, with 10 bases fitting TRBD1. The CDR3 is made up of 15 amino acids. Trimming removed 4 bases from V and 3 bases from J; junction bases left unmatched: 4. The germline V gene encodes CDR1 SEHNR and CDR2 FQNEAQ (reference sequence).